Below, 9 T cell receptor beta chains from the same sample are listed, as sequenced in a study of T cell responses to AZD1222 COVID-19 vaccine. Method: immunoSEQ multiplex PCR; TCRdb's copy keeps in-frame clones and lacks some. The data contain 130,000 to 150,000 clones, around 88% of them seen just once; the ten biggest clones take up less than 15%. The sample here was peripheral blood, taken on day 0 of AZD1222 vaccination. The receptors stem from an adult in good health.

The CDR3 is CSVEGTSGSVSYNEQFF. In DNA form, the CDR3 reads TGCAGCGTTGAAGGTACTAGCGGATCCGTTTCCTACAATGAGCAGTTCTTC. This chain uses TRBV29-1 with TRBJ2-1; 8 bases agree with TRBD2. The J segment lost 1 base and the V segment lost 1 base, leaving 9 bases of the junction unmatched. The length of the CDR3 is 17 residues. Germline CDR1 is SQVTM and CDR2 is ANQGSEA.

V usage is TRBV6-5 and J usage is TRBJ2-7, with 9 bases that match TRBD1. CDR3 length equals 15 residues. With 2 bases clipped from V and 6 bases from J, the junction kept 8 bases outside the gene matches. Germline V CDR1 and CDR2: MNHEY, SVGAGI. The CDR3 DNA reads as TGTGCCAGCAGTTACATTCTGGGACAGGGCCCCGAGCAGTACTTC. Protein sequence: CASSYILGQGPEQYF.

The V and J genes are TRBV28 and TRBJ1-5; the D gene is possibly TRBD1 (5 bases). The V and J ends lost 5 bases and 7 bases respectively, with 18 bases between them. CDR3 size: 15 residues. Germline CDR1 is MDHEN and CDR2 is SYDVKM. The CDR3 DNA reads TGTGCCAGCAGTCGCGGGGATGGGGCTAGGCAGCCCCAGCATTTT. Encoded protein: CASSRGDGARQPQHF.

This chain connects TRBV4-1 to TRBJ2-1; no definite D call. This CDR3 has 12 residues. Looked up from germline, CDR1 is MGHRA and CDR2 is YSYEKL. V lost 5 bases to trimming and J lost 15 bases, with 17 bases between them. This CDR3 is CASSATIRWLFF. As DNA, the CDR3 is TGCGCCAGCAGCGCGACCATCCGCTGGTTGTTCTTC.

The CDR3 loop reads CSASVEPYGYTF. The CDR3 bases are TGCAGTGCTAGTGTGGAACCCTATGGCTACACCTTC. The chain couples TRBV20-1 to TRBJ1-2; D is unclear. Germline CDR1 is DFQATT and CDR2 is SNEGSKA (reference sequence). The CDR3 has 12 residues. The V gene lost 3 bases and the J gene lost 4 bases, with 9 bases spanning the gap.

The chain joins TRBV28 to TRBJ1-5, with D perhaps matching TRBD1 (5 bases). Germline V gene data show CDR1 as MDHEN and CDR2 as SYDVKM. CDR3 length: 18 residues. V was pared by 5 bases and J by 1 base, with 21 bases between. Here the CDR3 reads CASSHSTTSEGSNQPQHF. CDR3 nucleotide sequence: TGTGCCAGCAGTCACTCGACAACGTCTGAGGGGAGCAATCAGCCCCAGCATTTT.

The chain employs TRBV2 and TRBJ2-3; tentative D call: TRBD1 (6 bases). Germline CDR1 is SNHLY and CDR2 is FYNNEI. Trimming took 7 bases from V and 1 from J, leaving 12 bases between them. The CDR3 runs 14 residues. The chain's CDR3 is CASTSRGRTDTQYF. For the CDR3, the DNA is TGTGCCAGCACAAGCAGGGGCCGCACAGATACGCAGTATTTT.

The V and J genes are TRBV2 and TRBJ2-4; 9 bases are a match to TRBD2. The CDR3 has 15 residues. V lost 2 bases, J lost 6 bases, and 5 bases stayed unmatched. Germline CDR1 is SNHLY and CDR2 is FYNNEI. The CDR3 DNA reads as TGTGCCAGCAGTGAAATCGCGGGGGGGACAAACATTCAGTACTTC. Its protein is CASSEIAGGTNIQYF.

This sequence joins TRBV7-8 and TRBJ2-1; 7 positions agree with TRBD2. In germline, CDR1 is SGHVS, CDR2 FQNEAQ. V shed 9 bases, J shed 4 bases, and the junction held 6 bases outside the gene matches. The length of the CDR3 is 13 residues. Here the CDR3 reads CASWDYPYNEQFF. The CDR3 DNA reads as TGTGCCAGTTGGGACTACCCTTACAATGAGCAGTTCTTC.